What follows describes a single T cell receptor (beta chain). This clonotype was observed at least ten times. The antigen it recognizes is unknown. It has no much larger one-base neighbor in the sample; base qualities were not kept. The data originate from a study of regulatory T cells in long-lasting Graves disease (dated by TCRdb to 2020 to 2023). Study-wide context: Persistent Graves' disease was defined as persistently positive TSH receptor autoantibodies together with antithyroid drug treatment for over 5 years. The study was registered as a clinical trial and conducted in China. A total of some 35 samples underwent TCR sequencing, from around 13 patients with persistent Graves' disease and 20 or so patients with newly diagnosed Graves' disease. Peripheral blood TCR sequencing and RNA sequencing compared persistent Graves' disease patients with newly diagnosed Graves' disease patients. On average, persistent Graves' disease patients in the clinical cohort had been on antithyroid drugs for approximately ten years. The research as a whole found: Only the TCR beta chain was sequenced and analyzed. As a limitation, the authors acknowledged that the small sample size may reduce accuracy. Lower TCR Shannon entropy and fewer highly expanded clones were observed in persistent Graves' disease patients than in newly diagnosed patients, which suggested clonal expansion. Patients with persistent disease shared more public clonotypes (around 2,500) than newly diagnosed patients did (around 930). Only peripheral blood was studied, because thyroid tissue, the primary lesion, was inaccessible.

The time point label, as the study defines it: persistent/refractory GD, antithyroid drugs over 5 years with positive TRAb. For both TCR sequencing and RNA sequencing, RNA was extracted from PBMCs using TRIzol. The diagnosis of Graves' disease followed American Thyroid Association guidelines. The patients came from an endocrinology department in Xi'an, China. Each patient gave approximately 10 milliliters of peripheral blood, collected in an EDTA anticoagulant tube. PBMCs were isolated by Ficoll Paque Plus density gradient separation without further T cell sorting. An Agilent 2100 Bioanalyzer and agarose gel were used to assess RNA quality, and a NanoDrop 2000 was used to measure RNA concentration. Receptor libraries were prepared by multiplex PCR. The listed sequencing device is Illumina HiSeq 4000. TCR beta libraries were built with iRepertoire HTBI primers and Arm-PCR amplification of CDR3 regions. Before sequencing, the PCR products went through gel purification. Concerning the study's data processing: Gene usage analysis of CDR3 amino acid clonotypes used the 55 to 65 TRBV and around 13 TRBJ segments found across samples. Filtered high-quality paired reads were merged into contigs using COPE and FqMerger. BLAST was used to align contigs to IMGT TRBV, TRBD and TRBJ reference genes, and CDR3 was defined according to IMGT. Clonotypes above 0.1% frequency were classified as highly expanded clones. Shannon entropy was used to measure repertoire diversity, and the Gini coefficient was used to measure V-J evenness. A clonotype was considered public if more than one individual shared it. TCRdb's own reprocessing of the public reads used fastp at Q25 and MiXCR and kept productive beta chains. Each record represents a unique CDR3 protein, reported with the most common genes and DNA among its rows. In this record, the V and J calls reflect TCRdb's handling and not the investigators' own analysis. The sample table holds 300,000 to 350,000 distinct CDR3 sequences, of which about 20% were seen once. Just under 30% of the sample rests with the top ten.

The TCR comes from a female donor with Graves disease. This specimen consisted of peripheral blood mononuclear cells (PBMCs), obtained when the disease was refractory, from a patient treated with antithyroid drugs.

The CDR3 corresponds to CASSLTGREAFF. The DNA is TGCGCCAGCAGCTTGACAGGGAGAGAAGCTTTCTTT. The rearrangement combines TRBV5-1 with TRBJ1-1, with a weak D call of TRBD1 (6 bases match). The CDR3 covers 12 residues, taking in both the cysteine and the phenylalanine. Solely the CDR3 DNA is kept, with 36 bases framed from the first base. V gives up 1 base and J gives up 8 bases, and the segment between their germline ends measures 9 bases. CDR1 SGHRS and CDR2 YFSETQ were looked up in the germline V gene.